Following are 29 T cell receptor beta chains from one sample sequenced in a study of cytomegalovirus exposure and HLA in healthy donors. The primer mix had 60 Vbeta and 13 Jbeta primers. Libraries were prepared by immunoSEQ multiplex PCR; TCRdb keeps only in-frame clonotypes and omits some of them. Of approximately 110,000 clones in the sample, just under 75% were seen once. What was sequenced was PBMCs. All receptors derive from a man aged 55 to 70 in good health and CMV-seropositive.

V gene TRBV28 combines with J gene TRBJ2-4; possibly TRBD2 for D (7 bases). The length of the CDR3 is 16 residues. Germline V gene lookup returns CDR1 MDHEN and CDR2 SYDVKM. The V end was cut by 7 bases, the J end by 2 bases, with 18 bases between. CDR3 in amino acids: CASKEGEGGPKNIQYF. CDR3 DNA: TGTGCCAGCAAGGAGGGGGAGGGGGGTCCCAAAAACATTCAGTACTTC.

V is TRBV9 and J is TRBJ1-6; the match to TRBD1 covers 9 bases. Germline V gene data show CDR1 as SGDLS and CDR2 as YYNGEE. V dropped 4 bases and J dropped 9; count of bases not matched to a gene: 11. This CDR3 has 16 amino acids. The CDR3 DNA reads TGTGCCAGCAGCCCGATGGGACAGGGATCGGCTTCACCCCTCCACTTT. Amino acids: CASSPMGQGSASPLHF.

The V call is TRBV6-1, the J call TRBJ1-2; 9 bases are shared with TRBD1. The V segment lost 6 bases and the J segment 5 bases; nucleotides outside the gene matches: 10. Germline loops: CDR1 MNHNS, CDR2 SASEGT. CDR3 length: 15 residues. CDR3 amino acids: CASRRDREVGYGYTF. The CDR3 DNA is TGTGCCAGCAGAAGGGACAGGGAGGTGGGTTATGGCTACACCTTC.

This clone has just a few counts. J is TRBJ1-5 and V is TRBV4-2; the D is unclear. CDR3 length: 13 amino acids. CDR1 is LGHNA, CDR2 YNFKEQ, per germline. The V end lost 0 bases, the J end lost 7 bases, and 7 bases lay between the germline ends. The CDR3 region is CASSQDLEQPQHF. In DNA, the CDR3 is TGTGCCAGCAGCCAAGATCTGGAGCAGCCCCAGCATTTT.

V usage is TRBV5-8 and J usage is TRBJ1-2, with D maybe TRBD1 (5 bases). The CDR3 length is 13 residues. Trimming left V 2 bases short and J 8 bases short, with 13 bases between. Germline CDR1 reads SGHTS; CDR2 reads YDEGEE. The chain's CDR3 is CASSFGGDRGYTF. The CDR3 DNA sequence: TGTGCCAGCAGCTTTGGAGGGGATCGGGGCTACACCTTC. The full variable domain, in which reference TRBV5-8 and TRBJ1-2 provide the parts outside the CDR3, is EAGVTQSPTHLIKTRGQQATLRCSPISGHTSVYWYQQALGLGLQFLLWYDEGEERNRGNFPPRFSGRQFPNYSSELNVNALELEDSALYLCASSFGGDRGYTFGSGTRLTVV.

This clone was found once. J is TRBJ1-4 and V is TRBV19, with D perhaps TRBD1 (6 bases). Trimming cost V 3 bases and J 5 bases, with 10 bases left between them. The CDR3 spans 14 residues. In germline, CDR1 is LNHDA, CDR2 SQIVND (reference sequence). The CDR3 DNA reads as TGTGCCAGTAGTATCGGGCAGGGGAATGAAAAACTGTTTTTT. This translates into CASSIGQGNEKLFF.

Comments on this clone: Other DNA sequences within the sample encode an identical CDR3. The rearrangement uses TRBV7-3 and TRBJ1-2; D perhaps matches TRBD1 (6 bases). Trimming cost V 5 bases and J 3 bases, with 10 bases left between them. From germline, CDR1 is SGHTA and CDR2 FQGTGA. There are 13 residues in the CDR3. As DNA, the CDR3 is TGTGCCAGCAGCCCGGACAGACACTATGGCTACACCTTC. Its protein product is CASSPDRHYGYTF.

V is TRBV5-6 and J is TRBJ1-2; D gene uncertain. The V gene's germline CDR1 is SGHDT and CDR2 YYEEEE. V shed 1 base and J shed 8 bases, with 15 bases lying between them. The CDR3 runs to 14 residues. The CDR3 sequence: CASSLSPGGSGYTF. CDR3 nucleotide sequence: TGTGCCAGCAGCTTGTCACCCGGTGGTTCCGGCTACACCTTC.

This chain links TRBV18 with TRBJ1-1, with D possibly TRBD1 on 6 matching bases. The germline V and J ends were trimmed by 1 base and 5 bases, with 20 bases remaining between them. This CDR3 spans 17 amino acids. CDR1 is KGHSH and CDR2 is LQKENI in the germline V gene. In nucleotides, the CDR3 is TGTGCCAGCTCACCACTAGTAGAACAGGGACCGTGGACTGAAGCTTTCTTT. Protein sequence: CASSPLVEQGPWTEAFF.

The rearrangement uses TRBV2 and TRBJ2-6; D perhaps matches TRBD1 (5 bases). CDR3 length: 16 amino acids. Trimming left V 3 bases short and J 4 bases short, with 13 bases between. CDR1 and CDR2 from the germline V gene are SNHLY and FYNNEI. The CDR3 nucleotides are TGTGCCAGCAGTGACAGGGTGCTTAGGGGGGCCAACGTCCTGACTTTC. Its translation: CASSDRVLRGANVLTF. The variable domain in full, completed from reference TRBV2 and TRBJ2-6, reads EPEVTQTPSHQVTQMGQEVILRCVPISNHLYFYWYRQILGQKVEFLVSFYNNEISEKSEIFDDQFSVERPDGSNFTLKIRSTKLEDSAMYFCASSDRVLRGANVLTFGAGSRLTVL.

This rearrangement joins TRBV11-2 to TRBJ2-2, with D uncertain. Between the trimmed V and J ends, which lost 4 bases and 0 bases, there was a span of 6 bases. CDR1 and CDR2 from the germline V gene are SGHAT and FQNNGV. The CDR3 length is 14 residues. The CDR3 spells CASSSTPNTGELFF. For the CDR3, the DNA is TGTGCCAGCAGCTCAACTCCGAACACCGGGGAGCTGTTTTTT.

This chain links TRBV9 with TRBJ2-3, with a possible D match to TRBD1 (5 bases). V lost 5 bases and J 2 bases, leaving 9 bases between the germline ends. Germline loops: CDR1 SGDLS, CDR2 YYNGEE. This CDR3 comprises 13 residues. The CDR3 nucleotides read TGTGCCAGCAGTCTGGGGCACACAGATACGCAGTATTTT. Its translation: CASSLGHTDTQYF.

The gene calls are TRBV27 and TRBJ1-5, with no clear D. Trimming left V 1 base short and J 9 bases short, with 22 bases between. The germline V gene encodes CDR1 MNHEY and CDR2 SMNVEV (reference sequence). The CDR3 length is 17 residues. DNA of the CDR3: TGTGCCAGCAGTTTATATCGTGACTGGGCGGGGAATGGGCCCCAGCATTTT. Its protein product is CASSLYRDWAGNGPQHF.

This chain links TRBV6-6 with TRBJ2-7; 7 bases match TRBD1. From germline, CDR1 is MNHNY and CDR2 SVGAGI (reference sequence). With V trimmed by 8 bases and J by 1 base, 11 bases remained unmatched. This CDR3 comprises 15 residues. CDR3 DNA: TGTGCCAGCGGAGTTCGGGACAGACAATCCTACGAGCAGTACTTC. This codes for CASGVRDRQSYEQYF.

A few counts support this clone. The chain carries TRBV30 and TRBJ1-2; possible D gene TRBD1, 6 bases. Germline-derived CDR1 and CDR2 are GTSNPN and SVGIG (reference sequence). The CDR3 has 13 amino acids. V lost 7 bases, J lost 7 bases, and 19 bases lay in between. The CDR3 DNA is TGTGCCTTTACAGGGTTGGGGTTCGGTGGCTACACCTTC. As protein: CAFTGLGFGGYTF.

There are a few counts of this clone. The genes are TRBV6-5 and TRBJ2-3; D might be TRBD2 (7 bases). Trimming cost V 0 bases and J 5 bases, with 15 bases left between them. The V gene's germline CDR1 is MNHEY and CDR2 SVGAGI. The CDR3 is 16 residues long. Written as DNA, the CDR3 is TGTGCCAGCAGTTACTCGAACCCCGGGGGGCAAGATACGCAGTATTTT. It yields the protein CASSYSNPGGQDTQYF.

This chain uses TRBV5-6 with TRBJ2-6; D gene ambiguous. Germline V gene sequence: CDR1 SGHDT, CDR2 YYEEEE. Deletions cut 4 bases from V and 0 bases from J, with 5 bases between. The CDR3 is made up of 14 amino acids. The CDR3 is CASSRPSGANVLTF. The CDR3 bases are TGTGCCAGCAGCCGTCCCTCTGGGGCCAACGTCCTGACTTTC.

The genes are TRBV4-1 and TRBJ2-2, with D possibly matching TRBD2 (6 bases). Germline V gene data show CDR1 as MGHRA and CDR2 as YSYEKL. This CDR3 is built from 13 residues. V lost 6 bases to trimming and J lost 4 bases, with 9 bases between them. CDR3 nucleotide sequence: TGCGCCAGCAGTCGGGACTTCACCGGGGAGCTGTTTTTT. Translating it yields CASSRDFTGELFF.

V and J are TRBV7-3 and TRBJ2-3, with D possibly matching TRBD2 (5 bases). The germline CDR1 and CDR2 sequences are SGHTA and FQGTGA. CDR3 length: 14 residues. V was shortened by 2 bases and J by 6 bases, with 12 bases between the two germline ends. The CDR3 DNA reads TGTGCCAGCAGCTTATTCTCTACTAGGGATACGCAGTATTTT. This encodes CASSLFSTRDTQYF. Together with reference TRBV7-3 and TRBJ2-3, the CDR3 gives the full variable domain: GAGVSQTPSNKVTEKGKYVELRCDPISGHTALYWYRQSLGQGPEFLIYFQGTGAADDSGLPNDRFFAVRPEGSVSTLKIQRTERGDSAVYLCASSLFSTRDTQYFGPGTRLTVL.

The CDR3 nucleotides read TGTGCCAGCAGCCCCCTGGCGGGGGGTTACTCCTACGAGCAGTACTTC. It codes for CASSPLAGGYSYEQYF. This chain links TRBV4-2 with TRBJ2-7, with 8 bases that match TRBD2. CDR1 and CDR2 from the germline V gene are LGHNA and YNFKEQ. J was trimmed by 0 bases and V by 4 bases; bases with no gene match: 8. This CDR3 contains 16 residues.

In DNA form, the CDR3 reads TGTGCCAGCAGTTGGAGAGCGGATCCGGGGGGGGTCTACGAGCAGTACTTC. Translated, it gives CASSWRADPGGVYEQYF. The V gene is TRBV27, the J gene TRBJ2-7; 8 positions agree with TRBD2. Per the germline V gene, CDR1 is MNHEY and CDR2 is SMNVEV (reference sequence). V dropped 4 bases and J dropped 3; count of bases not matched to a gene: 14. The CDR3 runs 17 residues.

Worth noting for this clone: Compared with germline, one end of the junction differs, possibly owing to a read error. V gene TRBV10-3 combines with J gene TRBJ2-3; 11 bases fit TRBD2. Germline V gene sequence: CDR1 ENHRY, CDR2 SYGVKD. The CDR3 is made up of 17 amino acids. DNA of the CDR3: TGTGCCATCAGTGAATCACTAACTAGCGGGGGCCCAGATGCGCAGTATTTT. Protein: CAISESLTSGGPDAQYF.

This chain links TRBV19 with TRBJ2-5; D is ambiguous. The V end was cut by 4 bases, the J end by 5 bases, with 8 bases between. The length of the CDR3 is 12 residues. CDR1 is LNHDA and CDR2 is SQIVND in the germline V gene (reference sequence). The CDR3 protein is CASSTAMETQYF. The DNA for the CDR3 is TGTGCCAGTAGTACCGCTATGGAGACCCAGTACTTC.

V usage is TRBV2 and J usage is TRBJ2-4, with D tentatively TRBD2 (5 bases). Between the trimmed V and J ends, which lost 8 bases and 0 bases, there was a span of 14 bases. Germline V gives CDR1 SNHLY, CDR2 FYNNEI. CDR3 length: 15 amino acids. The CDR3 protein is CASSSTVVAKNIQYF. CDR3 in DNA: TGTGCCAGCTCTAGCACGGTAGTAGCCAAAAACATTCAGTACTTC. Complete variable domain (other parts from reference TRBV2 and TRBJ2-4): EPEVTQTPSHQVTQMGQEVILRCVPISNHLYFYWYRQILGQKVEFLVSFYNNEISEKSEIFDDQFSVERPDGSNFTLKIRSTKLEDSAMYFCASSSTVVAKNIQYFGAGTRLSVL.

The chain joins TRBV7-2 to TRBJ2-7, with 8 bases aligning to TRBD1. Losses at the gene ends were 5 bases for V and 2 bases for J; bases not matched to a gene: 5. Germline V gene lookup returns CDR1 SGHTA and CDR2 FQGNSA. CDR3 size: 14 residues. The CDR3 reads CASSRGTGTYEQYF. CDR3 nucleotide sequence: TGTGCCAGCAGCCGCGGGACAGGCACCTACGAGCAGTACTTC.

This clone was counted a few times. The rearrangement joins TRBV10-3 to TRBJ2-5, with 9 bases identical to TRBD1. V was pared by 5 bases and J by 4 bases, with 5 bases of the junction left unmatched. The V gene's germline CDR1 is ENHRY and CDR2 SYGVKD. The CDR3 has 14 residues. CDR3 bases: TGTGCCATCAGTCAACAGGGGGCTAGAGAGACCCAGTACTTC. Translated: CAISQQGARETQYF.

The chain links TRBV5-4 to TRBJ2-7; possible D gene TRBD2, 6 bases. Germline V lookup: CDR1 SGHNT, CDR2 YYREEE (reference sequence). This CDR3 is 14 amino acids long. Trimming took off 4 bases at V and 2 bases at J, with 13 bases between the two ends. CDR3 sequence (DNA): TGTGCCAGCAGCACCCGCCGGAGGGCCTACGAGCAGTACTTC. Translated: CASSTRRRAYEQYF.

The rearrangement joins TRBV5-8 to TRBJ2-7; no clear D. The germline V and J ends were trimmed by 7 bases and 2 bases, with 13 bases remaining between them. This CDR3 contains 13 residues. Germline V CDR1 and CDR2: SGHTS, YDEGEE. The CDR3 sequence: CASGRFETYEQYF. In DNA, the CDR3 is TGTGCCAGCGGTCGGTTCGAGACCTACGAGCAGTACTTC.

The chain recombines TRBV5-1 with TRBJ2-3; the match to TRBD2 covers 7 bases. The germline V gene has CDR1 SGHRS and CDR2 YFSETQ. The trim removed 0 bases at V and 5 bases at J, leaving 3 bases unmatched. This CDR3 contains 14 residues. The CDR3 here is CASSLGLAKDTQYF. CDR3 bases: TGCGCCAGCAGCTTGGGACTAGCCAAAGATACGCAGTATTTT.